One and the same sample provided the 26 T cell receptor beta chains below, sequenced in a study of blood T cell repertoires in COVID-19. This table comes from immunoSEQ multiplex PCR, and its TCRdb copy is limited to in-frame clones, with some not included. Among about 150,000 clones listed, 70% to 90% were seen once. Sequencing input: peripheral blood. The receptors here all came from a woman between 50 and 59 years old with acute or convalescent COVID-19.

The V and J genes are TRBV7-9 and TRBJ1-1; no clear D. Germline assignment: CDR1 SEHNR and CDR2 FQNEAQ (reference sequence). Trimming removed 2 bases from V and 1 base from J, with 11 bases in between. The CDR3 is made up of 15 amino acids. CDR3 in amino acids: CASSLTRDPNTEAFF. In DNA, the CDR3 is TGTGCCAGCAGCTTAACGCGGGATCCGAACACTGAAGCTTTCTTT.

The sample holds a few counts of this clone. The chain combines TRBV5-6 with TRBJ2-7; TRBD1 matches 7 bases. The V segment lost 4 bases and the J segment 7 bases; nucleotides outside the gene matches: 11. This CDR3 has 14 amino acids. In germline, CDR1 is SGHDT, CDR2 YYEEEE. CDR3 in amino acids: CASSGEQGWEEQYF. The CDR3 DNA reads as TGTGCCAGCAGCGGAGAACAGGGGTGGGAAGAGCAGTACTTC.

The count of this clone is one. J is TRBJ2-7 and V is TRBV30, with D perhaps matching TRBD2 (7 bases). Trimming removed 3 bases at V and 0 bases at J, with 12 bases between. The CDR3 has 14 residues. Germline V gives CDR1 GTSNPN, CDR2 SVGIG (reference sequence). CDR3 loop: CAWSLGGPSYEQYF. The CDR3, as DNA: TGTGCCTGGAGCCTCGGGGGGCCCTCCTACGAGCAGTACTTC.

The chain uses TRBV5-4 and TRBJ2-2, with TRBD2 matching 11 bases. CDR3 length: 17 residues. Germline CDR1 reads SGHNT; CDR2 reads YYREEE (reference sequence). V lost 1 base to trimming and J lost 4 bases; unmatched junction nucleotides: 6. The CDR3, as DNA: TGTGCCAGCAGCTTGTTCAGTAGCGGGGGGGGCACCGGGGAGCTGTTTTTT. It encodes CASSLFSSGGGTGELFF.

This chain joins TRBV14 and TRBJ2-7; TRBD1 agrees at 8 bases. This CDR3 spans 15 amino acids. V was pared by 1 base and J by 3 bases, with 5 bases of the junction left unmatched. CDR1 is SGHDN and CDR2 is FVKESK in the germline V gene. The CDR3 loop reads CASSQAQGANYEQYF. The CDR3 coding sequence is TGTGCCAGCAGCCAAGCCCAGGGGGCGAACTACGAGCAGTACTTC. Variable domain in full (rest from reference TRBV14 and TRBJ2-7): EAGVTQFPSHSVIEKGQTVTLRCDPISGHDNLYWYRRVMGKEIKFLLHFVKESKQDESGMPNNRFLAERTGGTYSTLKVQPAELEDSGVYFCASSQAQGANYEQYFGPGTRLTVT.

The CDR3 region is CASSPQGGSTNEKLFF. The CDR3 coding sequence is TGTGCCAGCTCACCACAGGGGGGGTCAACTAATGAAAAACTGTTTTTT. The chain joins TRBV18 to TRBJ1-4; tentative D call: TRBD1 (6 bases). Germline assignment: CDR1 KGHSH and CDR2 LQKENI. Deletions cut 1 base from V and 0 bases from J, with 9 bases between. This CDR3 has 16 residues.

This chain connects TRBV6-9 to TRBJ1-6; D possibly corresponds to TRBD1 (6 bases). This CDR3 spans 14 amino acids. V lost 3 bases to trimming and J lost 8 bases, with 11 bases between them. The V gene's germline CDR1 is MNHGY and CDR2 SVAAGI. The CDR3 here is CASSYQGIYSPLHF. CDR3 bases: TGTGCCAGCAGTTACCAGGGGATCTATTCACCCCTCCACTTT.

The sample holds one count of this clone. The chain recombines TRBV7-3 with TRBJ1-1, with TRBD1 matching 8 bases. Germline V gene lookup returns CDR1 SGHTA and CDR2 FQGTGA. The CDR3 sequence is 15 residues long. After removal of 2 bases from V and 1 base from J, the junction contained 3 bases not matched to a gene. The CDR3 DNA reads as TGTGCCAGCAGCTTAGCCGGGACAGGGAACACTGAAGCTTTCTTT. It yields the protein CASSLAGTGNTEAFF.

The CDR3 loop is CASSPRANEKLFF. The CDR3 bases are TGTGCCAGCAGCCCCAGGGCTAATGAAAAACTGTTTTTT. V usage is TRBV7-2 and J usage is TRBJ1-4; D might be TRBD1 (5 bases). The germline CDR1 and CDR2 sequences are SGHTA and FQGNSA. The CDR3 is 13 amino acids. V was shortened by 5 bases and J by 3 bases, with 7 bases between the two germline ends.

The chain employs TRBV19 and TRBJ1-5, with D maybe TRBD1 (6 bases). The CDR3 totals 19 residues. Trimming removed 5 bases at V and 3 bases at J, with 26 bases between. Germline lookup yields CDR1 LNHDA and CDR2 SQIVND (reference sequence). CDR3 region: CASSFIPGQKISDNQPQHF. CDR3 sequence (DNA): TGTGCCAGTAGTTTCATTCCCGGACAGAAAATCTCTGACAATCAGCCCCAGCATTTT. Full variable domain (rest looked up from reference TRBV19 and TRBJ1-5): DGGITQSPKYLFRKEGQNVTLSCEQNLNHDAMYWYRQDPGQGLRLIYYSQIVNDFQKGDIAEGYSVSREKKESFPLTVTSAQKNPTAFYLCASSFIPGQKISDNQPQHFGDGTRLSIL.

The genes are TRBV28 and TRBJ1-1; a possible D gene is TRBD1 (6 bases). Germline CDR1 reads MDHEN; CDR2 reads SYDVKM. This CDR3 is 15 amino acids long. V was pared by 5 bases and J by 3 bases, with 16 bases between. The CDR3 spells CASSRGDQGYTEAFF. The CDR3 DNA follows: TGTGCCAGCAGTCGCGGCGACCAGGGGTACACTGAAGCTTTCTTT.

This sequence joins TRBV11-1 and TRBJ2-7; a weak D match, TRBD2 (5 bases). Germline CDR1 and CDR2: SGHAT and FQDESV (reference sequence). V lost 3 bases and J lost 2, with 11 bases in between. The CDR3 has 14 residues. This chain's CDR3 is CASSFNGKTYEQYF. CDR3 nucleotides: TGTGCCAGCAGCTTCAACGGGAAGACCTACGAGCAGTACTTC. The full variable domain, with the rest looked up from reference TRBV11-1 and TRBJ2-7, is EAEVAQSPRYKITEKSQAVAFWCDPISGHATLYWYRQILGQGPELLVQFQDESVVDDSQLPKDRFSAERLKGVDSTLKIQPAELGDSAMYLCASSFNGKTYEQYFGPGTRLTVT.

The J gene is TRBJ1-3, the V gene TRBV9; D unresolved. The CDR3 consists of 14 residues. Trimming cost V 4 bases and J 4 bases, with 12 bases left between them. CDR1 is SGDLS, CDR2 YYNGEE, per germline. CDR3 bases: TGTGCCAGCAGCATCCAGACTGAGGGAAACACCATATATTTT. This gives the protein CASSIQTEGNTIYF.

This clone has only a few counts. The CDR3: CSGTIRGGNTIYF. In DNA, the CDR3 is TGCAGCGGCACCATACGGGGTGGAAACACCATATATTTT. The rearrangement uses TRBV29-1 and TRBJ1-3; D unresolved. Trimming took off 7 bases at V and 3 bases at J, with 13 bases between the two ends. This CDR3 contains 13 residues. Germline CDR1 and CDR2: SQVTM and ANQGSEA. Full variable domain (outside the CDR3, taken from reference TRBV29-1 and TRBJ1-3): SAVISQKPSRDICQRGTSLTIQCQVDSQVTMMFWYRQQPGQSLTLIATANQGSEATYESGFVIDKFPISRPNLTFSTLTVSNMSPEDSSIYLCSGTIRGGNTIYFGEGSWLTVV.

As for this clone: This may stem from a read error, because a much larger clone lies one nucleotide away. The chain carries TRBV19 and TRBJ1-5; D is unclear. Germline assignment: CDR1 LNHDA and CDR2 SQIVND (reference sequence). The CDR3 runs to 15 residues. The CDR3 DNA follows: TGTACCAGTAAAGCGAAGACCGAACGTTCTTGGCCCCAGCATTTT. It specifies CTSKAKTERSWPQHF.

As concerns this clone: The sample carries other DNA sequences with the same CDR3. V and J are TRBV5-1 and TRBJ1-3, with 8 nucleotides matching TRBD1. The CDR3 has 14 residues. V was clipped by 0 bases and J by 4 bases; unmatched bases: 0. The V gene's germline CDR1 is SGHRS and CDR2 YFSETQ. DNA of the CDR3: TGCGCCAGCAGCTTGGGGACAGGGGGAAACACCATATATTTT. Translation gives CASSLGTGGNTIYF. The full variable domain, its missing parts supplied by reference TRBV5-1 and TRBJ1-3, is KAGVTQTPRYLIKTRGQQVTLSCSPISGHRSVSWYQQTPGQGLQFLFEYFSETQRNKGNFPGRFSGRQFSNSRSEMNVSTLELGDSALYLCASSLGTGGNTIYFGEGSWLTVV.

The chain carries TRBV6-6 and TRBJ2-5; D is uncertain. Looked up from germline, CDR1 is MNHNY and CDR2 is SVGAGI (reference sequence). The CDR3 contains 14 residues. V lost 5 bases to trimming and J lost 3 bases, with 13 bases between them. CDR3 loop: CASSPVGAKETQYF. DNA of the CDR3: TGTGCCAGCAGTCCCGTCGGAGCAAAAGAGACCCAGTACTTC.

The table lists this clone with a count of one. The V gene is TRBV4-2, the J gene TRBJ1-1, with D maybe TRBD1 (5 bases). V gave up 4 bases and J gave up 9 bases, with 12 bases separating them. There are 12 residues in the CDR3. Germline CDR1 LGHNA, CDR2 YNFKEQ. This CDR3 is CASSRTDSQAFF. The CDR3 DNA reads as TGTGCCAGCAGCCGCACCGACAGTCAAGCTTTCTTT.

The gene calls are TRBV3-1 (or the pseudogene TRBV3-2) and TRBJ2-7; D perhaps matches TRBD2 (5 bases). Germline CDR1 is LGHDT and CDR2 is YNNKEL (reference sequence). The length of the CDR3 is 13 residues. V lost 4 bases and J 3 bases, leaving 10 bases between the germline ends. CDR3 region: CASSPRTVYEQYF. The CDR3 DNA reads TGTGCCAGCAGCCCGAGGACTGTCTACGAGCAGTACTTC.

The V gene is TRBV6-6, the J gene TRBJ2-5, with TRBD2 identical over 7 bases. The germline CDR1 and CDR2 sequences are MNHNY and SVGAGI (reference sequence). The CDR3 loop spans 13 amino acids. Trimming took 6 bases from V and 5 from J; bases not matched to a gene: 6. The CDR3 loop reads CASSHGRGETQYF. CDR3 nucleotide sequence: TGTGCCAGCAGCCACGGGCGGGGGGAGACCCAGTACTTC.

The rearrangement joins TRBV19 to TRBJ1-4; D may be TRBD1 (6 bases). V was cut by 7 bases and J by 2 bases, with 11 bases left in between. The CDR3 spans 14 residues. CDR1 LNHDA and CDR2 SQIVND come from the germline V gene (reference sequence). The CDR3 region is CASKRTVTNEKLFF. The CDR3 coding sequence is TGTGCCAGTAAAAGGACAGTTACTAATGAAAAACTGTTTTTT. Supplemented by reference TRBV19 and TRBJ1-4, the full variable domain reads DGGITQSPKYLFRKEGQNVTLSCEQNLNHDAMYWYRQDPGQGLRLIYYSQIVNDFQKGDIAEGYSVSREKKESFPLTVTSAQKNPTAFYLCASKRTVTNEKLFFGSGTQLSVL.

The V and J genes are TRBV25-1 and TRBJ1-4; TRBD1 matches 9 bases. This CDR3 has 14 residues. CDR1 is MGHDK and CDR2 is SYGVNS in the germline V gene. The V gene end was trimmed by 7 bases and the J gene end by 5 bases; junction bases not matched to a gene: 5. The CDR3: CASTPQGANEKLFF. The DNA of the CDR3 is TGTGCCAGCACCCCACAGGGGGCAAATGAAAAACTGTTTTTT.

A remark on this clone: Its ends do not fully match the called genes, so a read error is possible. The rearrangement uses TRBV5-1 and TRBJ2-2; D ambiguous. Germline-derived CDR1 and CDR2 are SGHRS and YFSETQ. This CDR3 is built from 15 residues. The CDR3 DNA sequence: TGCACCAGCAGCTTGGTTTTCTCGAACACCGGGGAGCTGTTTTTT. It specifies CTSSLVFSNTGELFF. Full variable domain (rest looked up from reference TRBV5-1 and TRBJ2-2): KAGVTQTPRYLIKTRGQQVTLSCSPISGHRSVSWYQQTPGQGLQFLFEYFSETQRNKGNFPGRFSGRQFSNSRSEMNVSTLELGDSALYLCTSSLVFSNTGELFFGEGSRLTVL.

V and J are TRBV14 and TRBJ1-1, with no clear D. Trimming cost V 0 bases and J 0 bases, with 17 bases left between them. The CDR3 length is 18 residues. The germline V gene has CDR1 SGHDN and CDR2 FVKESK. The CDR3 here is CASSQDREQSLLNTEAFF. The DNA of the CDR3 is TGTGCCAGCAGCCAAGATCGGGAACAGAGTCTTTTGAACACTGAAGCTTTCTTT.

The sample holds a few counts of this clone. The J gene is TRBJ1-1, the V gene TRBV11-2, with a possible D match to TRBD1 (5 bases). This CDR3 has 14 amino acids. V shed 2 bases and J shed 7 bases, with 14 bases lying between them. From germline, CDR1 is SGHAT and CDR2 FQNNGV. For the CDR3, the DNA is TGTGCCAGCAGCTTAAGGCCAGGGCTTGATGAAGCTTTCTTT. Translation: CASSLRPGLDEAFF.

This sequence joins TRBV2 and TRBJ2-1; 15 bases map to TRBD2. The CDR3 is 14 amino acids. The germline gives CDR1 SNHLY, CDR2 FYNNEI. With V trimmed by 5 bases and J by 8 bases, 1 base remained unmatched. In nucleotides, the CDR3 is TGTGCCAGCAGTTGGACTAGCGGGGGGGATGAGCAGTTCTTC. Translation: CASSWTSGGDEQFF.